One and the same sample provided the 22 T cell receptor beta chains below, sequenced in a study of T cell changes during pregnancy in multiple sclerosis. Using immunoSEQ multiplex PCR, the repertoire was profiled, and TCRdb retains in-frame clones only, with some absent. The sample lists around 68,000 clones; 91% were seen once. Sequencing used peripheral blood, obtained in the third trimester of pregnancy. The receptors derive from a female donor in good health, enrolled as a control in a pregnancy study.

This chain connects TRBV7-2 to TRBJ1-1; the match to TRBD1 covers 7 bases. The CDR3 contains 14 residues. CDR1 and CDR2 from the germline V gene are SGHTA and FQGNSA. Losses at the gene ends were 6 bases for V and 0 bases for J; bases not matched to a gene: 4. The CDR3 sequence is CASRPGQLNTEAFF. The DNA for the CDR3 is TGTGCCAGCAGACCGGGACAGCTGAACACTGAAGCTTTCTTT. Looking up the rest from reference TRBV7-2 and TRBJ1-1 gives the full variable domain: GAGVSQSPSNKVTEKGKDVELRCDPISGHTALYWYRQSLGQGLEFLIYFQGNSAPDKSGLPSDRFSAERTGGSVSTLTIQRTQQEDSAVYLCASRPGQLNTEAFFGQGTRLTVV.

This rearrangement joins TRBV7-2 to TRBJ2-3; a possible D gene is TRBD1 (6 bases). V was cut by 4 bases and J by 6 bases, with 8 bases left in between. From germline, CDR1 is SGHTA and CDR2 FQGNSA. The CDR3 contains 12 residues. The CDR3: CASSWGPDTQYF. The CDR3, as DNA: TGTGCCAGCAGCTGGGGGCCGGATACGCAGTATTTT.

The chain employs TRBV6-1 and TRBJ1-1; the match to TRBD1 covers 7 bases. This CDR3 has 15 amino acids. With V trimmed by 6 bases and J by 4 bases, 11 bases remained unmatched. In germline, CDR1 is MNHNS, CDR2 SASEGT. The CDR3 DNA reads as TGTGCCAGCAGCCCAGAAAGACAGGGAGGCACTGAAGCTTTCTTT. It translates to CASSPERQGGTEAFF.

The V and J genes are TRBV21-1 and TRBJ2-7; the D call of TRBD1 is as the table states it, not checked on the DNA. TRBV21-1 is deemed a pseudogene. CDR3 length equals 14 residues. Here the CDR3 DNA reads TGTGCCAGCACCTACCTGGACAGGGCGTACGAGCAGTACTTC. This sequence encodes CASTYLDRAYEQYF.

The chain has TRBV7-9 and TRBJ1-1; D may be TRBD1 (5 bases). Germline V gives CDR1 SEHNR, CDR2 FQNEAQ (reference sequence). V was trimmed by 4 bases and J by 5 bases, leaving 17 bases between them. The CDR3 covers 15 residues. The DNA for the CDR3 is TGTGCCAGCAGCTCGGACCCGCGGGGGGGGACTGAAGCTTTCTTT. It specifies CASSSDPRGGTEAFF.

This sequence joins TRBV7-2 and TRBJ2-3, with a tentative D call TRBD2 (5 bases). The CDR3 is 15 amino acids. Per the germline V gene, CDR1 is SGHTA and CDR2 is FQGNSA. Trimming removed 1 base at V and 4 bases at J, with 12 bases between. The CDR3 DNA sequence: TGTGCCAGCAGCTTAGGGACTCCAAGATCAGATACGCAGTATTTT. Its protein product is CASSLGTPRSDTQYF.

The chain has TRBV27 and TRBJ2-7; D might be TRBD1 (6 bases). CDR1 MNHEY and CDR2 SMNVEV come from the germline V gene (reference sequence). This CDR3 has 13 residues. V was clipped by 8 bases and J by 2 bases, with 13 bases between them. DNA for the CDR3: TGTGCCAGCCGATTGACAGGAGCCTACGAGCAGTACTTC. Protein sequence: CASRLTGAYEQYF.

The chain is built from TRBV29-1 and TRBJ2-1; 8 bases are shared with TRBD1. The CDR3 is made up of 13 amino acids. Trimming removed 5 bases from V and 7 bases from J; junction bases left unmatched: 7. Germline V gene lookup returns CDR1 SQVTM and CDR2 ANQGSEA. CDR3 in amino acids: CSVWDRSGNEQFF. The CDR3, as DNA: TGCAGCGTTTGGGACAGGTCTGGGAATGAGCAGTTCTTC.

This chain joins TRBV6-5 and TRBJ2-7; TRBD2 might be the D (5 bases). The ends were cut back, 0 bases at V and 0 bases at J, with 9 bases in the middle. Germline CDR1 is MNHEY and CDR2 is SVGAGI. This CDR3 contains 15 residues. CDR3 in DNA: TGTGCCAGCAGTTACTCGGCTACTAGCTCCTACGAGCAGTACTTC. Translation: CASSYSATSSYEQYF.

The CDR3 coding sequence is TGTGCCAGCAGTACGGGACAGCACACTGAAGCTTTCTTT. Translation gives CASSTGQHTEAFF. The genes are TRBV2 and TRBJ1-1, with 7 positions matching TRBD1. The V gene end was trimmed by 5 bases and the J gene end by 3 bases; junction bases not matched to a gene: 3. Looked up from germline, CDR1 is SNHLY and CDR2 is FYNNEI. The CDR3 is made up of 13 amino acids.

The J gene is TRBJ2-1, the V gene TRBV19; D is possibly TRBD2 (5 bases). The ends were cut back, 1 base at V and 0 bases at J, with 10 bases in the middle. The CDR3 has 16 residues. Germline V gene data show CDR1 as LNHDA and CDR2 as SQIVND (reference sequence). CDR3 residues: CASSIGSGSSYNEQFF. In nucleotides, the CDR3 is TGTGCCAGTAGTATAGGGTCGGGGAGCTCCTACAATGAGCAGTTCTTC.

This chain uses TRBV6-1 with TRBJ2-3; TRBD2 matches 9 bases. This CDR3 contains 15 residues. The V segment lost 6 bases and the J segment 1 base; nucleotides outside the gene matches: 5. The germline gives CDR1 MNHNS, CDR2 SASEGT. CDR3 DNA: TGTGCCAGCAGGAGACTAGCGGCGGGCACAGATACGCAGTATTTT. Its protein is CASRRLAAGTDTQYF.

The chain is built from TRBV6-1 and TRBJ2-2; 7 nucleotides line up with TRBD2. The CDR3 is 15 residues long. With V trimmed by 3 bases and J by 0 bases, 1 base remained unmatched. Germline loops: CDR1 MNHNS, CDR2 SASEGT. CDR3 DNA: TGTGCCAGCAGTGAGGGACTATCGAACACCGGGGAGCTGTTTTTT. Translation: CASSEGLSNTGELFF.

The rearrangement uses TRBV5-5 and TRBJ2-7; TRBD1 aligns across 8 bases. Unmatched junction bases numbered 5, after V lost 0 bases and J lost 3 bases. The CDR3 is 15 amino acids. Germline V gene lookup returns CDR1 SGHKS and CDR2 YYEKEE (reference sequence). The CDR3 spells CASSLEGQAIYEQYF. CDR3 coding DNA: TGTGCCAGCAGCTTGGAGGGACAGGCAATCTACGAGCAGTACTTC.

This rearrangement joins TRBV5-4 to TRBJ1-1; D perhaps matches TRBD1 (5 bases). Germline V gene lookup returns CDR1 SGHNT and CDR2 YYREEE (reference sequence). This CDR3 is built from 14 residues. Trimming took off 0 bases at V and 5 bases at J, with 11 bases between the two ends. CDR3 bases: TGTGCCAGCAGCTTGGCCAGGGAGGGTACTGAAGCTTTCTTT. It is translated as CASSLAREGTEAFF.

The V and J genes are TRBV19 and TRBJ1-3, with TRBD1 as a possible D gene (6 bases). CDR3 length: 14 amino acids. Germline lookup yields CDR1 LNHDA and CDR2 SQIVND (reference sequence). CDR3 protein: CATRTAGSGNTIYF. For the CDR3, the DNA is TGTGCGACCCGGACAGCCGGCTCTGGAAACACCATATATTTT.

This chain uses TRBV6-1 with TRBJ1-5, with D unclear. V was shortened by 4 bases and J by 6 bases, with 10 bases between the two germline ends. This CDR3 is 13 amino acids long. Germline V gene data show CDR1 as MNHNS and CDR2 as SASEGT. The CDR3 region is CASSGLTGQPQHF. The CDR3 nucleotides read TGTGCCAGCAGTGGATTAACTGGTCAGCCCCAGCATTTT.

The chain uses TRBV7-8 and TRBJ2-5, with 7 bases aligning to TRBD1. With 0 bases clipped from V and 5 bases from J, the junction kept 6 bases outside the gene matches. CDR1 is SGHVS, CDR2 FQNEAQ, per germline. CDR3 size: 15 residues. CDR3 region: CASSLATGVGETQYF. The DNA for the CDR3 is TGTGCCAGCAGCTTAGCTACAGGGGTTGGGGAGACCCAGTACTTC.

The gene calls are TRBV7-9 and TRBJ1-4, with TRBD1 as a possible D gene (6 bases). This CDR3 contains 15 residues. Trimming took 5 bases from V and 0 from J, leaving 10 bases between them. Germline V CDR1 and CDR2: SEHNR, FQNEAQ (reference sequence). CDR3 nucleotides: TGTGCCAGCAGCAGGGACACCGCAACTAATGAAAAACTGTTTTTT. It yields the protein CASSRDTATNEKLFF. The full variable domain, its missing parts supplied by reference TRBV7-9 and TRBJ1-4, is DTGVSQNPRHKITKRGQNVTFRCDPISEHNRLYWYRQTLGQGPEFLTYFQNEAQLEKSRLLSDRFSAERPKGSFSTLEIQRTEQGDSAMYLCASSRDTATNEKLFFGSGTQLSVL.

This clone was seen once. CDR3 sequence: CASLSSGSYEQYF. The DNA of the CDR3 is TGTGCCAGCTTGTCTAGCGGTTCCTACGAGCAGTACTTC. The chain carries TRBV2 and TRBJ2-7; TRBD2 agrees at 7 bases. Trimming took 8 bases from V and 1 from J; bases not matched to a gene: 5. Germline V gene data show CDR1 as SNHLY and CDR2 as FYNNEI. CDR3 length: 13 residues.

The chain uses TRBV7-3 and TRBJ2-2; 8 nucleotides agree with TRBD2. Germline values: CDR1 SGHTA, CDR2 FQGTGA. Trimming took 4 bases from V and 5 from J; bases not matched to a gene: 9. This CDR3 is 16 amino acids long. As DNA, the CDR3 is TGTGCCAGCAGCTCCTCCGGGGGGGGCGGAACCGGGGAGCTGTTTTTT. It is translated as CASSSSGGGGTGELFF.

The chain uses TRBV9 and TRBJ1-1, with a weak D call TRBD1 (5 bases). Per the germline V gene, CDR1 is SGDLS and CDR2 is YYNGEE. V lost 0 bases to trimming and J lost 1 base, with 10 bases between them. CDR3 length: 15 amino acids. The CDR3 here is CASSVEQGWNTEAFF. The CDR3 DNA is TGTGCCAGCAGCGTAGAGCAGGGATGGAACACTGAAGCTTTCTTT.